This T cell receptor (beta chain) emerged from a study of blood T cell repertoires in COVID-19. Two negative PCRs, clearance, or symptom resolution had been documented for recovered Cohort 3 donors. The authors' processing: Amplification of reference gene primers provided the estimated nucleated cell counts. Sequencing was performed with immunoSEQ multiplex PCR; in TCRdb, only in-frame clones are kept and a portion is missing. V and J calls and clone size are given by that table; D and trimming were obtained from the DNA. The table has roughly 200,000 clones, roughly 85% seen once; the top ten hold around 19%. The CDR3 length is 14 residues. The ends were cut back, 6 bases at V and 6 bases at J, with 14 bases in the middle. The germline gives CDR1 MNHEY, CDR2 SMNVEV (reference sequence).

The sequenced sample consisted of PBMCs or T cells enriched from blood (not recorded which). V gene TRBV27 combines with J gene TRBJ1-4; no clear D. This sequence originates from a man aged 35-49 years who had recovered from COVID-19. This CDR3 reads CASSPLGFDEKLFF. In DNA form, the CDR3 reads TGTGCCAGCAGCCCCCTGGGCTTTGATGAAAAACTGTTTTTT.